This TCR beta chain was obtained from a study of regulatory T cells in long-lasting Graves disease. J gave up 4 bases and V 2 bases, and 4 bases lay outside the gene matches. Germline V gene lookup returns CDR1 KGHSH and CDR2 LQKENI. This CDR3 region has 15 residues. TCR beta libraries were built with iRepertoire HTBI primers and Arm-PCR of CDR3 regions. TCRdb called the multiplex PCR reads again in MiXCR, with one record for every CDR3 protein. The table lists 500,000 or so distinct CDR3 sequences, about 16% of them singletons. Time point meaning: newly diagnosed GD, antithyroid drugs for less than 3 months. The TCR library used RNA extracted from PBMCs. These data are also associated with another study on T cells in Graves' hyperthyroidism and ophthalmopathy.

The V gene is TRBV18, the J gene TRBJ2-3; 9 nucleotides line up with TRBD2. The TCR originated in a woman aged 35 to 59 with Graves disease. The specimen comprised peripheral blood mononuclear cells (PBMCs), sampled at new diagnosis, from a patient treated with antithyroid drugs. The DNA of the CDR3 is TGTGCCAGCTCACCAGGCGGGGGGGCCTCAGATACGCAGTATTTT. Its translation is CASSPGGGASDTQYF.